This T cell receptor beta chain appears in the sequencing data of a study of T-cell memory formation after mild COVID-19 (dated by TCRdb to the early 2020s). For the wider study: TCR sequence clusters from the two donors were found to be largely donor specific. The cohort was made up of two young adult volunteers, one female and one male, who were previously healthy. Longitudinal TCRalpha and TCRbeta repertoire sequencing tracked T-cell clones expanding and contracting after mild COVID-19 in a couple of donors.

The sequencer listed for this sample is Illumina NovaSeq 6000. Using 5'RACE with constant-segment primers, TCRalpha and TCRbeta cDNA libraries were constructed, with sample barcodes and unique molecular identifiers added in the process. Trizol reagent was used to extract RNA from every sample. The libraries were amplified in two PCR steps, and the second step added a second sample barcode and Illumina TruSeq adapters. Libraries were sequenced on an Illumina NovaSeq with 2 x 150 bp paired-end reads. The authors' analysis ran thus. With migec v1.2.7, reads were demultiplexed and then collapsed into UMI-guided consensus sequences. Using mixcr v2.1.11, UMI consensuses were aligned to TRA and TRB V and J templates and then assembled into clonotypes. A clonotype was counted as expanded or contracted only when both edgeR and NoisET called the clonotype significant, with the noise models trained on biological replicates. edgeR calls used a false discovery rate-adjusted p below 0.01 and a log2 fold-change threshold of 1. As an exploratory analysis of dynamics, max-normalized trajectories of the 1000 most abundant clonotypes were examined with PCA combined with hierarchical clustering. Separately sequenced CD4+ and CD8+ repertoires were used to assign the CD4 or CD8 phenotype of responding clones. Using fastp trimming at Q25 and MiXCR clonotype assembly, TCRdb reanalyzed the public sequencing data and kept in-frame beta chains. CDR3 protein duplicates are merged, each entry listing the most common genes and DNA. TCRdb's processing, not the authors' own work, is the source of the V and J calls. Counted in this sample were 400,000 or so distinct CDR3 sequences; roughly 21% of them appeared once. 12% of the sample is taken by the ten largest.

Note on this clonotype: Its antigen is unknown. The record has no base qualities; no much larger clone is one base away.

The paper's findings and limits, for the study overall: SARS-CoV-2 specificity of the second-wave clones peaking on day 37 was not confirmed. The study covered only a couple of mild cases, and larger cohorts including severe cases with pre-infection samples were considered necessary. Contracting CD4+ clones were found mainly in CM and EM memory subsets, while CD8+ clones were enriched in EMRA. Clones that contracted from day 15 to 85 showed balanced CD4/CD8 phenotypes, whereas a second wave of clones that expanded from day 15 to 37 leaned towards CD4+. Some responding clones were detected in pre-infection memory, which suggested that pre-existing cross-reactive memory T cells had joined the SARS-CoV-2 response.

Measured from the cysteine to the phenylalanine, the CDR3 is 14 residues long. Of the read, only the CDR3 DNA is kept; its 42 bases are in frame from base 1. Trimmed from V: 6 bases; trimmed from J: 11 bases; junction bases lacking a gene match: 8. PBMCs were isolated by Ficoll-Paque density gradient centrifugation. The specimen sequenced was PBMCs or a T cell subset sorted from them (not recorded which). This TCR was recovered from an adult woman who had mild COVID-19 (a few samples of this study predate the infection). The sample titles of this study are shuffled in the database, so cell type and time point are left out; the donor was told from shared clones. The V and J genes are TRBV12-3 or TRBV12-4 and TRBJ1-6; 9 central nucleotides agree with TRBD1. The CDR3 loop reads CASSPGTGSTPLHF. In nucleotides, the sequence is TGTGCCAGCAGCCCCGGGACAGGGAGCACACCCCTCCACTTT.